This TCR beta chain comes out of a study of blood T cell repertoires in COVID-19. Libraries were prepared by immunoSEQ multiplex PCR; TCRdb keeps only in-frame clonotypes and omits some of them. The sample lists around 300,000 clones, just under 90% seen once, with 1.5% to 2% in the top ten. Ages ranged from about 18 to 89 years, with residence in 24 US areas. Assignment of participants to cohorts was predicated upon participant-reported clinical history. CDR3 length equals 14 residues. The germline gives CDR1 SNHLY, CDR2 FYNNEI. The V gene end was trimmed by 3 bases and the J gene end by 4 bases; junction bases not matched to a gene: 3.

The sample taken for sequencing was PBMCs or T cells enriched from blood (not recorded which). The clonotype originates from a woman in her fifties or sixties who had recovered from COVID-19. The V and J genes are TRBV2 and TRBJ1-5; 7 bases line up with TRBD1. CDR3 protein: CASSEDRQNQPQHF. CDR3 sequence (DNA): TGTGCCAGCAGTGAGGACAGGCAAAATCAGCCCCAGCATTTT.